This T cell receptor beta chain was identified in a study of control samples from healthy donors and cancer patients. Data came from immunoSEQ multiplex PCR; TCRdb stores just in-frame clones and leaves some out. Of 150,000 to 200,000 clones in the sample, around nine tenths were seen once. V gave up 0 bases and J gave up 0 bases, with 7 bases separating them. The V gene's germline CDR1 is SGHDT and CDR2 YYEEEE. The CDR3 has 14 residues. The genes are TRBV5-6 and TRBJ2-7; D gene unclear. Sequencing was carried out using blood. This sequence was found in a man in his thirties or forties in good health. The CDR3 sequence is CASSLDPSSYEQYF. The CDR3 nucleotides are TGTGCCAGCAGCTTGGATCCATCCTCCTACGAGCAGTACTTC.